Shown below are 31 T cell receptor beta chains from a single sample sequenced in a study of T-cell reconstitution after alpha-beta-depleted transplantation in children (TCRdb year 2016). Libraries were built with PCR. Reads for this sample came from an Illumina HiSeq 2500. TCR libraries were prepared with molecular barcoding, using unique molecular identifiers to normalize TCRbeta repertoire quantification. Using fastp trimming at Q25 and MiXCR clonotype assembly, TCRdb reanalyzed the public sequencing data and kept in-frame beta chains. CDR3 protein duplicates are merged, each entry listing the most common genes and DNA. Here the sample has roughly 100,000 distinct CDR3 sequences; roughly 8% occur a single time. Of the sample, about 7% falls within the top ten clones. Material: PBMCs from the stem cell graft donor, obtained from the stem cell graft. The receptors derive from a human donor who donated a stem cell graft to a child with congenital amegakaryocytic thrombocytopenia.

In this sample, this clonotype turned up once. This may arise from a read error, as a much more abundant clone is one base away. This chain links TRBV20-1 with TRBJ1-5, with a tentative D call TRBD1 (6 bases). The V gene's germline CDR1 is DFQATT and CDR2 SNEGSKA (reference sequence). The CDR3 runs to 13 residues. The CDR3 nucleotides read TGCAGTGCCAGGGGTGGTTACAATCAGCCCCACCATTTT. Translated: CSARGGYNQPHHF.

This clonotype was found a few times. The chain joins TRBV27 to TRBJ1-5; 8 bases map to TRBD1. Germline assignment: CDR1 MNHEY and CDR2 SMNVEV (reference sequence). The V segment lost 5 bases and the J segment 6 bases; nucleotides outside the gene matches: 9. This CDR3 has 15 residues. The CDR3 sequence is CASSQAYRGAQPQHF. Here the CDR3 DNA reads TGTGCCAGCAGTCAAGCTTACAGGGGGGCTCAGCCCCAGCATTTT.

This clonotype was recorded many times. The CDR3 DNA follows: TGTGCCAGCAGTTACATCCAGGACCAAGAGACCCAGTACTTC. This gives the protein CASSYIQDQETQYF. This chain connects TRBV6-6 to TRBJ2-5; D remains ambiguous. Trimming stripped 2 bases from V and 0 bases from J, with 7 bases between. Germline loops: CDR1 MNHNY, CDR2 SVGAGI (reference sequence). The CDR3 extends over 14 amino acids.

This clonotype was counted many times. The chain is built from TRBV20-1 and TRBJ1-5, with no clear D. This CDR3 has 15 residues. V gave up 0 bases and J gave up 7 bases, with 16 bases separating them. Germline V gene sequence: CDR1 DFQATT, CDR2 SNEGSKA (reference sequence). The CDR3 is CSARDHRQRRQPQHF. The DNA of the CDR3 is TGCAGTGCTAGAGATCATCGGCAGCGACGCCAGCCCCAGCATTTT.

This chain joins TRBV11-2 and TRBJ1-4; D is perhaps TRBD1 (6 bases). Germline CDR1 SGHAT, CDR2 FQNNGV. The V gene lost 5 bases and the J gene lost 4 bases, with 14 bases spanning the gap. The CDR3 is made up of 15 amino acids. The CDR3 nucleotides are TGTGCCAGCAGCCGCGACAGGAAAAGTAATGAAAAACTGTTTTTT. Protein sequence: CASSRDRKSNEKLFF.

This clonotype was seen repeatedly, ten times or more. The V and J genes are TRBV19 and TRBJ1-2; TRBD1 is a possible D gene (6 bases). From germline, CDR1 is LNHDA and CDR2 SQIVND (reference sequence). The CDR3 runs 13 residues. The germline V and J ends were trimmed by 3 bases and 2 bases, with 7 bases remaining between them. DNA for the CDR3: TGTGCCAGTAGTATTGACAGGAACTATGGCTACACCTTC. Translating gives CASSIDRNYGYTF.

This clonotype showed up just a few times. The chain joins TRBV3-1 to TRBJ1-5; D gene ambiguous. With 1 base removed from V and 6 bases from J, the gap between germline ends came to 10 bases. The length of the CDR3 is 14 residues. Germline V CDR1 and CDR2: LGHDT, YNNKEL (reference sequence). The CDR3 protein is CASSQAGVSQPQHF. The CDR3 DNA reads TGTGCCAGCAGCCAAGCCGGGGTCTCTCAGCCCCAGCATTTT.

This clonotype was observed many times. The rearrangement joins TRBV5-6 to TRBJ2-1; TRBD2 is a possible D gene (6 bases). Per germline, CDR1 SGHDT and CDR2 YYEEEE. The CDR3 runs 17 residues. Trimming took 4 bases from V and 4 from J, leaving 21 bases between them. The DNA of the CDR3 is TGTGCCAGCAGCCCCTTAGGGAGGAGTACGGCTTACAATGAGCAGTTCTTC. Its translation is CASSPLGRSTAYNEQFF.

This clonotype was detected many times. This rearrangement joins TRBV27 to TRBJ1-2, with no clear D. The V gene lost 8 bases and the J gene lost 7 bases, with 11 bases spanning the gap. The CDR3 has 11 residues. CDR1 and CDR2 (germline): MNHEY, SMNVEV (reference sequence). CDR3 protein: CASGFPRGYTF. The CDR3 DNA follows: TGTGCCAGCGGATTCCCTCGTGGCTACACCTTC.

The chain recombines TRBV20-1 with TRBJ2-1; D is undetermined. The CDR3 covers 14 residues. Germline CDR1 is DFQATT and CDR2 is SNEGSKA (reference sequence). V dropped 3 bases and J dropped 2 bases, with 11 bases sitting between them. This chain's CDR3 is CSASAEAAYNEQFF. The CDR3 bases are TGCAGTGCTAGCGCGGAAGCCGCCTACAATGAGCAGTTCTTC.

This clonotype was observed at least ten times. The chain recombines TRBV29-1 with TRBJ1-4; TRBD1 is a possible D gene (5 bases). This CDR3 has 13 residues. V was clipped by 1 base and J by 6 bases, with 9 bases between them. Germline V gene data show CDR1 as SQVTM and CDR2 as ANQGSEA. CDR3 residues: CSVEGGGDEKLFF. As DNA, the CDR3 is TGCAGCGTTGAAGGGGGCGGCGATGAAAAACTGTTTTTT.

The chain joins TRBV15 to TRBJ1-4; possible D gene TRBD1, 5 bases. Trimming took off 8 bases at V and 0 bases at J, with 10 bases between the two ends. Germline V gene sequence: CDR1 LNHNV, CDR2 YYDKDF (reference sequence). The CDR3 covers 14 residues. Here the CDR3 reads CATSPGATNEKLFF. The CDR3, as DNA: TGTGCCACCTCTCCGGGGGCAACTAATGAAAAACTGTTTTTT.

This clonotype occurred many times. This chain uses TRBV27 with TRBJ1-5, with D unclear. Trimming removed 7 bases at V and 0 bases at J, with 13 bases between. Germline loops: CDR1 MNHEY, CDR2 SMNVEV (reference sequence). CDR3 length: 15 residues. The CDR3 sequence: CASTRSGFSNQPQHF. The CDR3, as DNA: TGTGCCAGCACCCGTTCGGGTTTTAGCAATCAGCCCCAGCATTTT.

In its sample, this clonotype was seen many times. The V gene is TRBV20-1, the J gene TRBJ1-5; the D gene is possibly TRBD1 (5 bases). Per germline, CDR1 DFQATT and CDR2 SNEGSKA (reference sequence). V was shortened by 7 bases and J by 4 bases, with 14 bases between the two germline ends. The CDR3 runs 13 residues. In nucleotides, the CDR3 is TGCAGTGGGAGAGGGGTATCAAATCAGCCCCAGCATTTT. Encoded protein: CSGRGVSNQPQHF.

In this sample, this clonotype turned up a few times. The genes are TRBV5-5 and TRBJ2-1; unclear D gene. Germline V gene lookup returns CDR1 SGHKS and CDR2 YYEKEE (reference sequence). V was shortened by 1 base and J by 8 bases, with 22 bases between the two germline ends. The CDR3 extends over 17 amino acids. The CDR3 sequence: CASSLLLGNPMIYEQFF. CDR3 sequence (DNA): TGTGCCAGCAGCTTGTTGCTGGGGAACCCAATGATATATGAGCAGTTCTTC.

This clonotype was recorded at least ten times. Since no conserved phenylalanine or tryptophan closes the CDR3, a read error is the likely cause. No DNA is shown, since the ends of the CDR3 on it are uncertain; the CDR3 is the one TCRdb lists. The CDR3 spells CASGGAADRII. The chain joins TRBV6-6 to TRBJ1-2; TRBD1, the table's D call, lacks a check against the DNA. Germline CDR1 and CDR2: MNHNY and SVGAGI (reference sequence). The CDR3 numbers 11 amino acids, ends counted.

At least ten counts were recorded for this clonotype. The chain uses TRBV5-1 and TRBJ2-2, with D uncertain. Trimming stripped 4 bases from V and 5 bases from J, with 21 bases between. Germline CDR1 SGHRS, CDR2 YFSETQ. CDR3 size: 17 residues. The CDR3 here is CASSVVGSHLPTGELFF. The CDR3 DNA reads as TGCGCCAGCAGCGTTGTCGGTAGTCATCTCCCGACCGGGGAGCTGTTTTTT.

This clonotype was observed at least ten times. The chain employs TRBV20-1 and TRBJ2-5, with D perhaps TRBD1 (6 bases). From germline, CDR1 is DFQATT and CDR2 SNEGSKA (reference sequence). CDR3 length equals 15 residues. V lost 6 bases and J lost 4, with 21 bases in between. In DNA, the CDR3 is TGCAGTGCCGCCGTCGACAGGCGAGGTGGAGAGACCCAGTACTTC. This sequence encodes CSAAVDRRGGETQYF.

The V gene is TRBV5-5, the J gene TRBJ1-5, with a tentative D call TRBD1 (5 bases). In germline, CDR1 is SGHKS, CDR2 YYEKEE (reference sequence). The CDR3 has 18 amino acids. Deletions cut 2 bases from V and 1 base from J, with 19 bases between. In nucleotides, the CDR3 is TGTGCCAGCAGCTTAAGGGACTCCGGAGGTGTGAGCAATCAGCCCCAGCATTTT. Translating it yields CASSLRDSGGVSNQPQHF.

This clonotype has just a few counts. V usage is TRBV20-1 and J usage is TRBJ2-2, with 8 bases lining up with TRBD2. V was pared by 5 bases and J by 1 base, with 6 bases of the junction left unmatched. CDR3 length: 15 residues. Germline CDR1 DFQATT, CDR2 SNEGSKA (reference sequence). CDR3 amino acids: CSAHERGGNTGELFF. CDR3 nucleotide sequence: TGCAGTGCTCATGAACGGGGGGGGAACACCGGGGAGCTGTTTTTT.

This clonotype occurred many times. The chain recombines TRBV5-5 with TRBJ2-1, with D maybe TRBD2 (7 bases). The CDR3 is 17 residues long. The V end was cut by 1 base, the J end by 5 bases, with 19 bases between. CDR1 SGHKS and CDR2 YYEKEE come from the germline V gene (reference sequence). In nucleotides, the CDR3 is TGTGCCAGCAGCTTGTCCCTTACGGGGAGGGGGAACAATGAGCAGTTCTTC. It yields the protein CASSLSLTGRGNNEQFF.

This clonotype came up a few times. V is TRBV3-1 and J is TRBJ2-1; either TRBD1 or TRBD2 may fit D (5 bases each). The CDR3 is 13 residues long. CDR1 is LGHDT and CDR2 is YNNKEL in the germline V gene (reference sequence). Deletions cut 0 bases from V and 10 bases from J, with 10 bases between. This chain's CDR3 is CASSQEGDQEQFF. The CDR3 bases are TGTGCCAGCAGCCAAGAGGGGGACCAGGAGCAGTTCTTC.

This clonotype has a count of ten or more. The chain is built from TRBV9 and TRBJ2-7; 7 bases match TRBD2. Germline V gene data show CDR1 as SGDLS and CDR2 as YYNGEE. The trim removed 4 bases at V and 3 bases at J, leaving 13 bases unmatched. The CDR3 has 16 amino acids. The CDR3 DNA sequence: TGTGCCAGCAGCCCCCGCGGCGGGACTATCGACTACGAGCAGTACTTC. It encodes CASSPRGGTIDYEQYF.

This clonotype was counted ten times or more. The rearrangement links TRBV5-5 to TRBJ2-1, with D perhaps matching TRBD1 or TRBD2 (5 bases each). The V and J ends lost 0 bases and 7 bases respectively, with 17 bases between them. The germline V gene has CDR1 SGHKS and CDR2 YYEKEE (reference sequence). The CDR3 consists of 16 residues. The CDR3 here is CASSLGTGPGGNEQFF. Here the CDR3 DNA reads TGTGCCAGCAGCTTGGGGACGGGACCAGGTGGGAATGAGCAGTTCTTC.

This clonotype was detected many times. J is TRBJ1-2 and V is TRBV19; possibly TRBD1 for D (6 bases). CDR3 length equals 14 residues. V lost 5 bases and J lost 6, with 16 bases in between. Germline V gene lookup returns CDR1 LNHDA and CDR2 SQIVND (reference sequence). The CDR3 spells CASSETGRYDGYTF. The CDR3 DNA reads as TGTGCCAGTAGTGAAACAGGGAGGTACGATGGCTACACCTTC.

The sample holds many counts of this clonotype. This chain joins TRBV4-1 and TRBJ2-7; D gene uncertain. Germline CDR1 MGHRA, CDR2 YSYEKL. V lost 0 bases and J 4 bases, leaving 7 bases between the germline ends. The CDR3 has 13 residues. The CDR3 region is CASSQDPFYEQYF. DNA of the CDR3: TGCGCCAGCAGCCAAGATCCCTTTTACGAGCAGTACTTC.

This clonotype has ten or more counts. V usage is TRBV9 and J usage is TRBJ2-2; the match to TRBD2 covers 14 bases. CDR1 SGDLS and CDR2 YYNGEE come from the germline V gene. The CDR3 consists of 17 residues. After removal of 7 bases from V and 0 bases from J, the junction contained 5 bases not matched to a gene. The CDR3 reads CASRGTSGGTNTGELFF. CDR3 nucleotides: TGTGCCAGCCGCGGGACTAGCGGGGGTACGAACACCGGGGAGCTGTTTTTT.

This clonotype was counted many times. The chain combines TRBV24-1 with TRBJ1-2; D gene ambiguous. This CDR3 has 11 amino acids. Germline values: CDR1 KGHDR, CDR2 SFDVKD. The V end was cut by 5 bases, the J end by 9 bases, with 9 bases between. CDR3 DNA sequence: TGTGCCACCAGTGCTCATGACAGCTACACCTTC. Translated: CATSAHDSYTF.

A few counts support this clonotype. This chain uses TRBV5-1 with TRBJ1-1; TRBD1 agrees at 9 bases. This CDR3 contains 16 residues. CDR1 is SGHRS, CDR2 YFSETQ, per germline. V lost 5 bases, J lost 2 bases, and 10 bases stayed unmatched. The CDR3 DNA sequence: TGCGCCAGCAGTCCGGACAGGGGCGAACTTAACACTGAAGCTTTCTTT. This codes for CASSPDRGELNTEAFF.

There are many counts of this clonotype. The chain carries TRBV5-5 and TRBJ1-1; the D is unclear. Per the germline V gene, CDR1 is SGHKS and CDR2 is YYEKEE (reference sequence). This CDR3 comprises 14 residues. Trimming took 0 bases from V and 4 from J, leaving 10 bases between them. Here the CDR3 reads CASSLGGYGTEAFF. The CDR3 nucleotides read TGTGCCAGCAGCTTGGGTGGGTATGGCACTGAAGCTTTCTTT.

The table lists this clonotype with many counts. The chain combines TRBV5-1 with TRBJ2-1; 13 bases are shared with TRBD2. Germline V gene data show CDR1 as SGHRS and CDR2 as YFSETQ. The J segment lost 6 bases and the V segment lost 1 base, leaving 4 bases of the junction unmatched. This CDR3 has 16 residues. The CDR3 DNA sequence: TGCGCCAGCAGCTTGAGGACTAGCGGGGGAGGCAATGAGCAGTTCTTC. Amino acids: CASSLRTSGGGNEQFF.